This T cell receptor (beta chain) was captured in a study of cytomegalovirus exposure and HLA in healthy donors. Amplification used 60 Vbeta primers and 13 Jbeta primers. TCRdb keeps only in-frame clones here, not all; method: immunoSEQ multiplex PCR. Of some 150,000 clones in the sample, around 80% were seen once. The V and J ends lost 4 bases and 4 bases respectively, with 5 bases between them. CDR1 is SGHKS and CDR2 is YYEKEE in the germline V gene (reference sequence). This CDR3 is built from 11 residues. Notes on the study in general: Investigators reported 150 to 200 TCR beta chains as tied to cytomegalovirus.

On this clone itself: Its antigen is still unknown.

Sequenced sample: PBMCs. The source is a young man in good health and CMV-seropositive. The chain employs TRBV5-5 and TRBJ1-1; D is ambiguous. CDR3 loop: CASSLGTEAFF. Here the CDR3 DNA reads TGTGCCAGCAGCCTCGGCACTGAAGCTTTCTTT. Complete variable domain (other parts from reference TRBV5-5 and TRBJ1-1): DAGVTQSPTHLIKTRGQQVTLRCSPISGHKSVSWYQQVLGQGPQFIFQYYEKEERGRGNFPDRFSARQFPNYSSELNVNALLLGDSALYLCASSLGTEAFFGQGTRLTVV.